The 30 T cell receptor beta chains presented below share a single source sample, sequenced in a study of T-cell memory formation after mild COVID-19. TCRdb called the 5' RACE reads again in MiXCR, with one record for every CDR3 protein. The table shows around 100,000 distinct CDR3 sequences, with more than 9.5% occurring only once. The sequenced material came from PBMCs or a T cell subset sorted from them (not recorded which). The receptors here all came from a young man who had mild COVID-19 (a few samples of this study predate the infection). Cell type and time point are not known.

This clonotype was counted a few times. The DNA for the CDR3 is TGTGCCTGGAGTGTAAGCGGGGAGCAGTACTTC. Encoded protein: CAWSVSGEQYF. The rearrangement joins TRBV30 to TRBJ2-7; a weak D match, TRBD2 (6 bases). Per the germline V gene, CDR1 is GTSNPN and CDR2 is SVGIG (reference sequence). Trimming took 0 bases from V and 7 from J, leaving 7 bases between them. The CDR3 is 11 residues long.

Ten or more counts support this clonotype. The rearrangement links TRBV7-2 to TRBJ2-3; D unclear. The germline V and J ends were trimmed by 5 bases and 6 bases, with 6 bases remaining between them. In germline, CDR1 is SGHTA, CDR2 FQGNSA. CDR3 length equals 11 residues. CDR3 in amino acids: CASSPKDTQYF. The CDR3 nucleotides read TGTGCCAGCAGCCCGAAGGATACGCAGTATTTT. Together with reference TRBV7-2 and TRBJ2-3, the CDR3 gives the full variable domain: GAGVSQSPSNKVTEKGKDVELRCDPISGHTALYWYRQSLGQGLEFLIYFQGNSAPDKSGLPSDRFSAERTGGSVSTLTIQRTQQEDSAVYLCASSPKDTQYFGPGTRLTVL.

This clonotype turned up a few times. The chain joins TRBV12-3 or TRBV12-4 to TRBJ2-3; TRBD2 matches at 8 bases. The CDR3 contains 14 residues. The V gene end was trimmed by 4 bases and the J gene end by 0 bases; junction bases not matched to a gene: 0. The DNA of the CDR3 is TGTGCCAGCAGTTCTAGCGGGAGCACAGATACGCAGTATTTT. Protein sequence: CASSSSGSTDTQYF.

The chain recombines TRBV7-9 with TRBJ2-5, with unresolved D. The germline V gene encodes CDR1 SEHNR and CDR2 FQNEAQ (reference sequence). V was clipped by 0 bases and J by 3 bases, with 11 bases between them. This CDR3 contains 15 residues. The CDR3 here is CASSLAGPDKETQYF. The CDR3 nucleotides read TGTGCCAGCAGCTTAGCGGGTCCGGATAAAGAGACCCAGTACTTC.

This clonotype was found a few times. The CDR3 DNA reads as TGTGCCAGTACCGGGAGAGGGGTGGACACTGAAGCTTTCTTT. This codes for CASTGRGVDTEAFF. This chain links TRBV19 with TRBJ1-1; the D gene is possibly TRBD1 (5 bases). The CDR3 loop spans 14 amino acids. The germline V gene has CDR1 LNHDA and CDR2 SQIVND (reference sequence). Trimming shortened V by 7 bases and J by 3 bases, and 15 bases separated the two germline ends.

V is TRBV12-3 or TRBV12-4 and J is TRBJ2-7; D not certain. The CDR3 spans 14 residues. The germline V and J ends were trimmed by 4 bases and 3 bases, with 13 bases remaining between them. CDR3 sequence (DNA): TGTGCCAGCAGTTCTTCCGGGTTTAGCTACGAGCAGTACTTC. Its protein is CASSSSGFSYEQYF.

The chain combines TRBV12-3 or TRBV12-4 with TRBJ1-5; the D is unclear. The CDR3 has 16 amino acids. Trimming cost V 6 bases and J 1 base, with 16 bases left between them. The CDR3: CASSPGPPGSNQPQHF. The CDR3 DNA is TGTGCCAGCAGCCCCGGGCCTCCTGGGAGCAATCAGCCCCAGCATTTT.

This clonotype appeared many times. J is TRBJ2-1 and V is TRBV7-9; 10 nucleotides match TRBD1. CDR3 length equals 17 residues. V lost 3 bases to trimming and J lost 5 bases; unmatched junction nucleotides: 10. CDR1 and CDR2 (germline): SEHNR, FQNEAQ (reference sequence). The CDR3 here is CASSLRDRGRKDNEQFF. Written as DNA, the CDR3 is TGTGCCAGCAGCTTGCGAGACAGGGGGCGTAAGGACAATGAGCAGTTCTTC.

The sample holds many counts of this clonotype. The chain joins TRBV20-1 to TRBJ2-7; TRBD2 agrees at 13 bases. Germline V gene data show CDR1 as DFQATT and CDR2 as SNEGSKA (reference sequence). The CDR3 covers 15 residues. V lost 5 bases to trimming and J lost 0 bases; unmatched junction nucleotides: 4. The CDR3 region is CSAYGLAGVSYEQYF. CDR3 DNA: TGCAGTGCTTACGGACTAGCGGGAGTCTCCTACGAGCAGTACTTC.

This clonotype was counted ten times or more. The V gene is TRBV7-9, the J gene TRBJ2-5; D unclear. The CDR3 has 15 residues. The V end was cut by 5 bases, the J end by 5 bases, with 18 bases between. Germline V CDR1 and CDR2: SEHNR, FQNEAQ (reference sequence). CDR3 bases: TGTGCCAGCAGCCCCGAAAATGAGAATCGGGAGACCCAGTACTTC. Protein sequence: CASSPENENRETQYF. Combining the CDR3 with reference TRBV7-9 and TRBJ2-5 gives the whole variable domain DTGVSQNPRHKITKRGQNVTFRCDPISEHNRLYWYRQTLGQGPEFLTYFQNEAQLEKSRLLSDRFSAERPKGSFSTLEIQRTEQGDSAMYLCASSPENENRETQYFGPGTRLLVL.

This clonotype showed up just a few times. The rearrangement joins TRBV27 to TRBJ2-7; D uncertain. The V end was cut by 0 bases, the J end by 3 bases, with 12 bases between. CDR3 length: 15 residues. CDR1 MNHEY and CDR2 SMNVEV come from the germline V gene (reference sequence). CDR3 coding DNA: TGTGCCAGCAGTTTATCGTCGGAGCTAGTCTACGAGCAGTACTTC. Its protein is CASSLSSELVYEQYF.

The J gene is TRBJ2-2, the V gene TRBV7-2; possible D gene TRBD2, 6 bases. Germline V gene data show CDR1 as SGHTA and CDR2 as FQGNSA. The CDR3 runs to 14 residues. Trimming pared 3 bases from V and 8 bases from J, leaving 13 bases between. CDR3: CASSFSRGWGELFF. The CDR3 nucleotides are TGTGCCAGCAGCTTTTCGCGGGGATGGGGGGAGCTGTTTTTT.

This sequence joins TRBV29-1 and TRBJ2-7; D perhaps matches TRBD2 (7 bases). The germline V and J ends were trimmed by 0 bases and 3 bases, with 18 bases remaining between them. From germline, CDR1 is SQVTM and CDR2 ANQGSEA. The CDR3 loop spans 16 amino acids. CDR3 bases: TGCAGCGTTGAAGAGAGGGGGGGAGGTCAAGTCTACGAGCAGTACTTC. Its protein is CSVEERGGGQVYEQYF.

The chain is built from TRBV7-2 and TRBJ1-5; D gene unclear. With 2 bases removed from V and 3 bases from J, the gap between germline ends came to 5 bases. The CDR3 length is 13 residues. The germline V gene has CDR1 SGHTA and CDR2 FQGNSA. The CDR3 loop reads CASSLLPNQPQHF. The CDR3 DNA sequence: TGTGCCAGCAGCTTACTCCCCAATCAGCCCCAGCATTTT.

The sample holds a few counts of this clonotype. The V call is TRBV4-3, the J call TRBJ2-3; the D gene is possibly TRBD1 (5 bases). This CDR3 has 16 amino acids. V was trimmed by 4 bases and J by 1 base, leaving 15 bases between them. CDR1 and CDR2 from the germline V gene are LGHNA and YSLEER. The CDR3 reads CASSREMEGGTDTQYF. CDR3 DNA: TGCGCCAGCAGCCGAGAAATGGAAGGGGGCACAGATACGCAGTATTTT.

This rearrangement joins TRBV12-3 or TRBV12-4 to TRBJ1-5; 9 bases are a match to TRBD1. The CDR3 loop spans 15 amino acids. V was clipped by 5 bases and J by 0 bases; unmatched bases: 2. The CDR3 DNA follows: TGTGCCAGCAGTAGGACAGGGGATAGCAATCAGCCCCAGCATTTT. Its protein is CASSRTGDSNQPQHF.

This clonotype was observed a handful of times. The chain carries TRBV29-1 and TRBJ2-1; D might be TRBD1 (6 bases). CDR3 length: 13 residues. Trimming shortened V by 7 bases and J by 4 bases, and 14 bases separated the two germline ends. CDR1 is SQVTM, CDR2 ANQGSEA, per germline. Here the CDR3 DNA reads TGCAGCGGCGACCCCACAGGGTACAATGAGCAGTTCTTC. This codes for CSGDPTGYNEQFF.

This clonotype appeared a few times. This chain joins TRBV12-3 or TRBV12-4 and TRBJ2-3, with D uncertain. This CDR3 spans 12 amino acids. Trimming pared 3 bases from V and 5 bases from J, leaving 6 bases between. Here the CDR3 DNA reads TGTGCCAGCAGTTTCTTTCGAGATACGCAGTATTTT. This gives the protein CASSFFRDTQYF.

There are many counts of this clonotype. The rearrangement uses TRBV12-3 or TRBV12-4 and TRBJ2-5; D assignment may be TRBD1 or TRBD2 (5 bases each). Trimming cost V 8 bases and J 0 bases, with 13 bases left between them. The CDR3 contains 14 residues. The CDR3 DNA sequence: TGTGCCAGCGCTAAGAGGGGCAACCAAGAGACCCAGTACTTC. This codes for CASAKRGNQETQYF.

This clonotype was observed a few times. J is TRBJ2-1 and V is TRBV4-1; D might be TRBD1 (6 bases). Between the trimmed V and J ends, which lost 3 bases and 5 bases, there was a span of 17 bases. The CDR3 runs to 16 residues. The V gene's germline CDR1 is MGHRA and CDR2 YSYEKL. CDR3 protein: CASSQRQGTPNNEQFF. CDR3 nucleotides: TGCGCCAGCAGCCAGCGCCAGGGGACCCCAAACAATGAGCAGTTCTTC.

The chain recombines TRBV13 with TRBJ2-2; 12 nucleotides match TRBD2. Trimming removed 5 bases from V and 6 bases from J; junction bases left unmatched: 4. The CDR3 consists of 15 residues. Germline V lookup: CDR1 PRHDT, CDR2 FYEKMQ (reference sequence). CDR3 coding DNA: TGTGCCAGCAGCCGGGGACTAGCGGGTCCCGGGGAGCTGTTTTTT. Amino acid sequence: CASSRGLAGPGELFF.

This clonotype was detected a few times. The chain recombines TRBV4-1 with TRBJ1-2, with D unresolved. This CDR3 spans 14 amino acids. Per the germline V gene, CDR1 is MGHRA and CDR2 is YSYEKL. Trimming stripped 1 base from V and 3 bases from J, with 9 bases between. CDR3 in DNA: TGCGCCAGCAGCCAAGTGCGGGGATACTATGGCTACACCTTC. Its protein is CASSQVRGYYGYTF.

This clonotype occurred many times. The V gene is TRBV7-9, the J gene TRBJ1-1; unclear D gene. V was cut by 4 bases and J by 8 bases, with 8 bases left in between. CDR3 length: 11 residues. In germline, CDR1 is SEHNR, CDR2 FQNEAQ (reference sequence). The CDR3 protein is CASSSTGEAFF. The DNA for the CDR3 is TGTGCCAGCAGCTCAACGGGCGAAGCTTTCTTT.

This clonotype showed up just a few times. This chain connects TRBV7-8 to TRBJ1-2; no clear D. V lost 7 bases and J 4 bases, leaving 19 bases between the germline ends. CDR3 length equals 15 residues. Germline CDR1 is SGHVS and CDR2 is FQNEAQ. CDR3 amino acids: CASNHAGGSAYGYTF. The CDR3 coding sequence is TGTGCCAGCAACCACGCCGGCGGGTCCGCCTATGGCTACACCTTC. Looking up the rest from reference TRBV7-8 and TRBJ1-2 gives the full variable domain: GAGVSQSPRYKVAKRGQDVALRCDPISGHVSLFWYQQALGQGPEFLTYFQNEAQLDKSGLPSDRFFAERPEGSVSTLKIQRTQQEDSAVYLCASNHAGGSAYGYTFGSGTRLTVV.

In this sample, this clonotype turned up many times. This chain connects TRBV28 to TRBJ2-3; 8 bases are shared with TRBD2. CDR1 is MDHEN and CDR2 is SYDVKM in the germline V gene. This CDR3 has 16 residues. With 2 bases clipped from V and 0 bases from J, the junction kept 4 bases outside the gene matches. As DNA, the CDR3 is TGTGCCAGCAGTTTACTGGGCGGGGGGAGCACAGATACGCAGTATTTT. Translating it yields CASSLLGGGSTDTQYF.

CDR3 region: CASSLSRGAYNEQFF. In DNA form, the CDR3 reads TGCGCCAGCAGCTTGAGCAGGGGTGCCTACAATGAGCAGTTCTTC. This chain joins TRBV5-1 and TRBJ2-1; perhaps TRBD1 as D (6 bases). Germline lookup yields CDR1 SGHRS and CDR2 YFSETQ. Trimming cost V 1 base and J 2 bases, with 10 bases left between them. There are 15 residues in the CDR3. The full variable domain, with the rest looked up from reference TRBV5-1 and TRBJ2-1, is KAGVTQTPRYLIKTRGQQVTLSCSPISGHRSVSWYQQTPGQGLQFLFEYFSETQRNKGNFPGRFSGRQFSNSRSEMNVSTLELGDSALYLCASSLSRGAYNEQFFGPGTRLTVL.

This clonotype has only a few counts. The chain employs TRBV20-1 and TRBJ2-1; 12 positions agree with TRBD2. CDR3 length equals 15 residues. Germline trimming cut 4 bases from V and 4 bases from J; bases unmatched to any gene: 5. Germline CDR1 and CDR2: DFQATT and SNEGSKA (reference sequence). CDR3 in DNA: TGCAGTGCTACACTACTAGCGGGGGGATACAATGAGCAGTTCTTC. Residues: CSATLLAGGYNEQFF.

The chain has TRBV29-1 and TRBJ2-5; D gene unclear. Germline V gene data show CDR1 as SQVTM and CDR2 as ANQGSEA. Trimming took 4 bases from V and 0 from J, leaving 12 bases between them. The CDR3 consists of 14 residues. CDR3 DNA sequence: TGCAGCGTTGTTCCCGCAGACTACCAAGAGACCCAGTACTTC. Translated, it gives CSVVPADYQETQYF.

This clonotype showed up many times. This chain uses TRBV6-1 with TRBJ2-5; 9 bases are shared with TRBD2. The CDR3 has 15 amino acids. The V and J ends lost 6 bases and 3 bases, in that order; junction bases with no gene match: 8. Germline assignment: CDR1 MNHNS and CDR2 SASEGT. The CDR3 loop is CASSRIAGEEETQYF. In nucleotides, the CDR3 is TGTGCCAGCAGCCGGATAGCGGGGGAGGAAGAGACCCAGTACTTC.

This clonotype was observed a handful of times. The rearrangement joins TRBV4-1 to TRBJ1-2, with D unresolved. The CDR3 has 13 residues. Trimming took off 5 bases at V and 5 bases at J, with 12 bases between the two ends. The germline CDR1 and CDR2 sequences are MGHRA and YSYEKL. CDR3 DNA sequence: TGCGCCAGCAGCACTCCGACTGGTTATGGCTACACCTTC. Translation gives CASSTPTGYGYTF.